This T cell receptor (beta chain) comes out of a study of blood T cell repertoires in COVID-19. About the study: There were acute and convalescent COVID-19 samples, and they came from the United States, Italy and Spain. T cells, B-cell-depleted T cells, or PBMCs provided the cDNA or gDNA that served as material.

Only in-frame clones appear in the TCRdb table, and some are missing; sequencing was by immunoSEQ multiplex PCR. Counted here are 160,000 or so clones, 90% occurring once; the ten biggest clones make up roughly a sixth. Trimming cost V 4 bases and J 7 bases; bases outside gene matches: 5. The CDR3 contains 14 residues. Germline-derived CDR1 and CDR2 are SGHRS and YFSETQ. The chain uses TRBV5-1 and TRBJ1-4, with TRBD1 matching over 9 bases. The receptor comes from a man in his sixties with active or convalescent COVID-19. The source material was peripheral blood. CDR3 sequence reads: CASSRDRESEKLFF. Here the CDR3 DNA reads TGCGCCAGCAGCCGGGACAGGGAGTCTGAAAAACTGTTTTTT.